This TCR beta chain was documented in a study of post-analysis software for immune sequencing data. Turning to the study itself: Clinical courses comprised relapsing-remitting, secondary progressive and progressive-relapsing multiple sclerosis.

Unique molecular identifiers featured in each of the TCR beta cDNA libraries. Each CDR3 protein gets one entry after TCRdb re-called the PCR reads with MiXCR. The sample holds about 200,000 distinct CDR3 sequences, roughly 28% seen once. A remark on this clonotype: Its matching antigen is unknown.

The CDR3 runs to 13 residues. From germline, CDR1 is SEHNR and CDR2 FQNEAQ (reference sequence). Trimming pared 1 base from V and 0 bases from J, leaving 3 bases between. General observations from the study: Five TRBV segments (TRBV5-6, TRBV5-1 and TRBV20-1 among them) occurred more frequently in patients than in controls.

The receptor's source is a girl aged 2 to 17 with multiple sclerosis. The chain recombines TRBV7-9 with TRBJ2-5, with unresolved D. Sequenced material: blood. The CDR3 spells CASSLDYQETQYF. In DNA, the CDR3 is TGTGCCAGCAGCTTAGACTACCAAGAGACCCAGTACTTC.